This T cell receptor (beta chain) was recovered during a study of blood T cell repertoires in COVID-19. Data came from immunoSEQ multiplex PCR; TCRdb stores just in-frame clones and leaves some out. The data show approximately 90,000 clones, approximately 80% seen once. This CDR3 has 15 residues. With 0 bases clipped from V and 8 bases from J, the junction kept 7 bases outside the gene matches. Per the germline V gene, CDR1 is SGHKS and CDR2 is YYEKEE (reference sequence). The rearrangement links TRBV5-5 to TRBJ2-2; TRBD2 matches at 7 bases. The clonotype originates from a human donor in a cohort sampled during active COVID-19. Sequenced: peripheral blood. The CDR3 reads CASSLVETSRGELFF. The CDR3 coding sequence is TGTGCCAGCAGCTTGGTGGAGACTAGCAGGGGGGAGCTGTTTTTT. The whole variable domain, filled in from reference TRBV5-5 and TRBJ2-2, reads DAGVTQSPTHLIKTRGQQVTLRCSPISGHKSVSWYQQVLGQGPQFIFQYYEKEERGRGNFPDRFSARQFPNYSSELNVNALLLGDSALYLCASSLVETSRGELFFGEGSRLTVL.